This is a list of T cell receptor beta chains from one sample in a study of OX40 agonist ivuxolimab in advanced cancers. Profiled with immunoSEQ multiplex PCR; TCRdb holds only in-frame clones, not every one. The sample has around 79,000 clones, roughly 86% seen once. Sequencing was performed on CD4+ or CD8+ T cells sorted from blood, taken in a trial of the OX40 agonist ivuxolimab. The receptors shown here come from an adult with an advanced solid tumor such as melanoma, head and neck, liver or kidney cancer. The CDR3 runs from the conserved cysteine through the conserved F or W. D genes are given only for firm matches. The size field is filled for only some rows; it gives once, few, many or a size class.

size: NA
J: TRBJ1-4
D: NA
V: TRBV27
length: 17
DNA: TGTGCCAGCAGTTTATCGGGTGGGGTTTCAACTAATGAAAAACTGTTTTTT
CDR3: CASSLSGGVSTNEKLFF

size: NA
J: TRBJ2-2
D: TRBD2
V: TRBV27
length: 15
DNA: TGTGCCAGCAGAAGACTAGCGGGAGGGGTCGGGGAGCTGTTTTTT
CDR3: CASRRLAGGVGELFF

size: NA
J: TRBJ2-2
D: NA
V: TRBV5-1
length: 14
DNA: TGCGCCAGCAGCTTGGAAGGTAACACCGGGGAGCTGTTTTTT
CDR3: CASSLEGNTGELFF

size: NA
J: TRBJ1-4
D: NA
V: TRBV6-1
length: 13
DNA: TGTGCCAGCAGGCTAGGTGGGCCGGTCGGACTGTTTTTT
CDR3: CASRLGGPVGLFF

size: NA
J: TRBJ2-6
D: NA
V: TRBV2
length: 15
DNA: TGTGCCAGCAGTGGCGACATCTCTGGGGCCAACGTCCTGACTTTC
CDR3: CASSGDISGANVLTF

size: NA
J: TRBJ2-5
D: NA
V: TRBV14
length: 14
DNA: TGTGCCAGCAGCCCCCCCGCCAGCCAAGAGACCCAGTACTTC
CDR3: CASSPPASQETQYF

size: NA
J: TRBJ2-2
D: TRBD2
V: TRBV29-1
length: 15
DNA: TGCAGCGTTGGAAATCTAGCGGCGAACACCGGGGAGCTGTTTTTT
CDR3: CSVGNLAANTGELFF

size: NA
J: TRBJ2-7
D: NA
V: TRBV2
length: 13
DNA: TGTGCCAGCAGTGAAGGGACCTCCTACGAGCAGTACTTC
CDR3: CASSEGTSYEQYF

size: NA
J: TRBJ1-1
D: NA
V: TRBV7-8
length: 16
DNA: TGTGCCAGCAGCTTATCTTTCGTTGCGGCAAACACTGAAGCTTTCTTT
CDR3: CASSLSFVAANTEAFF

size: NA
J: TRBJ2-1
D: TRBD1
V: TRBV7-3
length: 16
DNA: TGTGCCAGCAGCCTCACCGGGACAGGGGCTTTGAATGAGCAGTTCTTC
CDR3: CASSLTGTGALNEQFF

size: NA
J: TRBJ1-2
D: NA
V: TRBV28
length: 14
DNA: TGTGCCAGCAGTTTAGCCAGGATTAACTATGGCTACACCTTC
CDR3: CASSLARINYGYTF

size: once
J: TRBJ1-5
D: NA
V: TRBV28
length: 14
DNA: TGTGCCAGCAGTTTCTACAGGGTAAAACAGCCCCAGCATTTT
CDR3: CASSFYRVKQPQHF

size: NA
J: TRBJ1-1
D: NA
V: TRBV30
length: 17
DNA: TGTGCCTGGAGTGTACGCGGGGGCGGGGGAATGAACACTGAAGCTTTCTTT
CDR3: CAWSVRGGGGMNTEAFF

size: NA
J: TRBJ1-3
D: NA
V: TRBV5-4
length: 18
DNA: TGTGCCAGCAGCTTGGAAGGGCCAGGCTGGAGCTCTGGAAACACCATATATTTT
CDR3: CASSLEGPGWSSGNTIYF

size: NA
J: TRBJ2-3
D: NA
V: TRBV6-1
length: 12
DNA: TGTGCCAGCAGTGAACTCACAGATACGCAGTATTTT
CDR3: CASSELTDTQYF

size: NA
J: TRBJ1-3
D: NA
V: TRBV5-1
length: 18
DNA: TGCGCCAGCAGCTCAACCGGAAGGGGACTGAGCTCTGGAAACACCATATATTTT
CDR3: CASSSTGRGLSSGNTIYF

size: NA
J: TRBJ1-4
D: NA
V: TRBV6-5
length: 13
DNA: TGTGCCAGCAGTATCACATCCGGAGAAAAACTGTTTTTT
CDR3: CASSITSGEKLFF

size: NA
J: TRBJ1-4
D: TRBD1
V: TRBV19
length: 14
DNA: TGTGCCAGTACTCTACAGGGGGCGAAAGAAAAACTGTTTTTT
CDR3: CASTLQGAKEKLFF

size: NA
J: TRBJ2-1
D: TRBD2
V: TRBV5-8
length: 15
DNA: TGTGCCAGCAGCCATGGGACTAGCGGCTACAATGAGCAGTTCTTC
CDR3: CASSHGTSGYNEQFF

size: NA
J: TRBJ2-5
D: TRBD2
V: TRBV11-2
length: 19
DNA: TGTGCCAGCAGGCCCACAGGGGGGACTAGCGGGGCAATAAAAGAGACCCAGTACTTC
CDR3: CASRPTGGTSGAIKETQYF

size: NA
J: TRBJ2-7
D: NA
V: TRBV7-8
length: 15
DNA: TGTGCCAGCAGCTTAACCGGTCAGGGGATGCACGAGCAGTACTTC
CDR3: CASSLTGQGMHEQYF

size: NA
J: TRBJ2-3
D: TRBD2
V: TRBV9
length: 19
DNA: TGTGCCAGCAGCGTAGCCCTGACTAGCGGGGGGGCCTGGCCAGATACGCAGTATTTT
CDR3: CASSVALTSGGAWPDTQYF

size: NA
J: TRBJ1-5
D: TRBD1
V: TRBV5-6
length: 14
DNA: TGTGCCAGCAGCTGGGGACAGGTTGTTCAGCCCCAGCATTTT
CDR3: CASSWGQVVQPQHF

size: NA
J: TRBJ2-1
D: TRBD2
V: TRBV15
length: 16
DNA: TGTGCCACCAGCAGAGATCGTATAGCGGGGAAATATGAGCAGTTCTTC
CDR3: CATSRDRIAGKYEQFF

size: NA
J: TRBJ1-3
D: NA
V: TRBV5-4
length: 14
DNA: TGTGCCAGCAGCTTGGGGGTGTCTGGAAACACCATATATTTT
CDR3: CASSLGVSGNTIYF

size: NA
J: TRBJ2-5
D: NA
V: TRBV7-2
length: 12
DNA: TGTGCCAGCAGCCGGAGCACGACGGAACAGTACTTC
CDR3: CASSRSTTEQYF

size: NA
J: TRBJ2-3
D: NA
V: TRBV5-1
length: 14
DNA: TGCGCCAGCAGCTCAGGGGAGGGCACAGATACGCAGTATTTT
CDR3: CASSSGEGTDTQYF

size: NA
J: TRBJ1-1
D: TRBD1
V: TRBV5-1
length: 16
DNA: TGCGCCAGCAGCTTGAGGGCAGGGGGTCAGAACACTGAAGCTTTCTTT
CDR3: CASSLRAGGQNTEAFF

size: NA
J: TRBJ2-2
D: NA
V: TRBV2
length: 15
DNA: TGTGCCAGCACGAAGAAAGCAGGGTCCACCGGGGAGCTGTTTTTT
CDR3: CASTKKAGSTGELFF

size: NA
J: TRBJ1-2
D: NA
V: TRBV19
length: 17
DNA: TGTGCCAGTAGACACTTAGCGGGTTTGACGACACTCTATGGCTACACCTTC
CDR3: CASRHLAGLTTLYGYTF

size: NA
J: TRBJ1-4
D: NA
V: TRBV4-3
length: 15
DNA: TGCGCCAGCAGCCATCTCCACAGGGATCATGAAAAACTGTTTTTT
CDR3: CASSHLHRDHEKLFF

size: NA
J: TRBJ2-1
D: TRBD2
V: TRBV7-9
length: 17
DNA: TGTGCCAGCAGCATTGGACTAGCGGGGGGGCCCGGGAATGAGCAGTTCTTC
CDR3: CASSIGLAGGPGNEQFF

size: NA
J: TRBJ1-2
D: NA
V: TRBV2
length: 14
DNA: TGTGCCAGCAGTGAGATCAGGGGCATAAGTGGCTACACCTTC
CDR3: CASSEIRGISGYTF

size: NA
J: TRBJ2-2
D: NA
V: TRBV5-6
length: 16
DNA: TGTGCCAGCAGTCACTCGGGGGACGTTAAGACCGGGGAGCTGTTTTTT
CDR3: CASSHSGDVKTGELFF

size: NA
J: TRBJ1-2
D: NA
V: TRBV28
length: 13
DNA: TGTGCCAGCAGGAACGATCTCTCGGGGGGCTACACCTTC
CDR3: CASRNDLSGGYTF

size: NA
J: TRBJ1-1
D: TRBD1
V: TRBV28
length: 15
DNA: TGTGCCAGCAGTGCGACAGGGGGCCGAGGAACTGAAGCTTTCTTT
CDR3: CASSATGGRGTEAFF

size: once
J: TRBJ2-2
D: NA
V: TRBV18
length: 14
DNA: TGTGCCAGCTCATTCTCAGGGAACACCGGGGAGCTGTTTTTT
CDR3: CASSFSGNTGELFF

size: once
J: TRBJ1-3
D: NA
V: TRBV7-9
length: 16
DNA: TGTGCCAGCAGCTTATGGTCCGGGAGCACTGGAAACACCATATATTTT
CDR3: CASSLWSGSTGNTIYF

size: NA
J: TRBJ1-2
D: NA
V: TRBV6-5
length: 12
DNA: TGTGCCAGCAGTTACGAAGGGAGCGGCTACACCTTC
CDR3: CASSYEGSGYTF

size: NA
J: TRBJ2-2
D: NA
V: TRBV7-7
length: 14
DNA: TGTGCCAGCAGCTTAGAATTCGTCACCGGGGAGCTGTTTTTT
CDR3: CASSLEFVTGELFF

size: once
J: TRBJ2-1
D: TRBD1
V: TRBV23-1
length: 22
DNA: TGCGCCAGCAGTCAATCCCCCAGTGTAGTTGATAACCGGGACAGGGAGTTCGGTGAGCAGTTCTTC
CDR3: CASSQSPSVVDNRDREFGEQFF

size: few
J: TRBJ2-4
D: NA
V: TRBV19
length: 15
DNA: TGTGCCAGTAGTATAACCGGGACAGCCAAAAACATTCAGTACTTC
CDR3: CASSITGTAKNIQYF

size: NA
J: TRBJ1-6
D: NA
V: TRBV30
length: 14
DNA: TGTGCCTGGAGTATAGATCCAAATAATTCACCCCTCCACTTT
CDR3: CAWSIDPNNSPLHF

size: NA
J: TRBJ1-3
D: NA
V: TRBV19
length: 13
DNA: TGTGCCAGTAGTGTGGCCTCTGGAAACACCATATATTTT
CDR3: CASSVASGNTIYF

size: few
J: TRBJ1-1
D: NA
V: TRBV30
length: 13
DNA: TGTGCCGGGTCGAGGGGGGGGAACACTGAAGCTTTCTTT
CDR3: CAGSRGGNTEAFF

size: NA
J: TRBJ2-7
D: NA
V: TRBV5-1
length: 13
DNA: TGCGCCAGCAGCTTGGCCGCTACTAACGAGCAGTACTTC
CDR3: CASSLAATNEQYF

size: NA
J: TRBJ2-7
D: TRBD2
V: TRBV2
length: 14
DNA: TGTGCCAGCGGGGGACTAGCGGGAGGATACGAGCAGTACTTC
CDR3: CASGGLAGGYEQYF